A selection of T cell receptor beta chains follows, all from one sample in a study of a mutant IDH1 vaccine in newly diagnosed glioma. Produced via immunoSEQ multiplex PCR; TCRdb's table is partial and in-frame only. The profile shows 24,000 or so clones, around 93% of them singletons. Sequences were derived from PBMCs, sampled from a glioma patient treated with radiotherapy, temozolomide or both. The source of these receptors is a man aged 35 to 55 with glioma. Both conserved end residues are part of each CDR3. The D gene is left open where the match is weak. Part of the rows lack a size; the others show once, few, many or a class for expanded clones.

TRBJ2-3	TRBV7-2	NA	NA	CASSLRGAPYF	TGTGCCAGCAGCTTAAGGGGGGCCCCGTATTTT
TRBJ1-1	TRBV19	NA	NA	CASSIQFPNTEAFF	TGTGCCAGTAGTATCCAGTTCCCGAACACTGAAGCTTTCTTT
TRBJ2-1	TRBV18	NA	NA	CASSPSQYNEQFF	TGTGCCAGCTCACCAAGCCAGTACAATGAGCAGTTCTTC
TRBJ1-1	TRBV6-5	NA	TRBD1	CASRTVQGAEAFF	TGTGCCAGCAGGACAGTACAGGGGGCTGAAGCTTTCTTT
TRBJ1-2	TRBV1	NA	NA	CTGTLSGYTF	TGCACCGGAACGTTATCTGGCTACACCTTC
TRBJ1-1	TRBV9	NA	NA	CASSVRAGSTEAFF	TGTGCCAGCAGCGTCCGCGCGGGTTCTACTGAAGCTTTCTTT
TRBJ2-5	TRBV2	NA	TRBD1	CASSGGQGSGETQYF	TGTGCCAGCAGTGGCGGACAGGGAAGTGGAGAGACCCAGTACTTC
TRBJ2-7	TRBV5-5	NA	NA	CASSLGDGNGYEQYF	TGTGCCAGCAGCTTGGGGGACGGGAATGGATACGAGCAGTACTTC
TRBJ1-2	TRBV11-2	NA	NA	CASSSIRVGGYTF	TGTGCCAGCAGCTCCATCAGGGTGGGGGGCTACACCTTC
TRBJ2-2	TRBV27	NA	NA	CASSPGQGGRTGELFF	TGTGCCAGCAGTCCTGGACAGGGCGGGAGAACCGGGGAGCTGTTTTTT
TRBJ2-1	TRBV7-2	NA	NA	CASSLSSWDEQFF	TGTGCCAGCAGCCTATCTTCGTGGGATGAGCAGTTCTTC
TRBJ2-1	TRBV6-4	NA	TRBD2	CASSAMASGGDEQFF	TGTGCCAGCAGTGCCATGGCTAGCGGGGGGGACGAGCAGTTCTTC
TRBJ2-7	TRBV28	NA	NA	CASSHTPDEQYF	TGTGCCAGCAGCCACACCCCCGACGAGCAGTACTTC
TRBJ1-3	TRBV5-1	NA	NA	CASSLTALSSGNTIYF	TGCGCCAGCAGCTTGACGGCCCTAAGCTCTGGAAACACCATATATTTT
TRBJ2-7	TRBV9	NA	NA	CASSAGPDHYEQYF	TGTGCCAGCAGCGCGGGACCGGACCACTACGAGCAGTACTTC
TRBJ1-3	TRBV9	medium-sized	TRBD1	CASSTSGTGDLFSGNTIYF	TGTGCCAGCAGCACCTCCGGGACAGGGGACCTTTTCTCTGGAAACACCATATATTTT
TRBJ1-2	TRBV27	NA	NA	CASRRGSGYGYTF	TGTGCCAGCAGGCGGGGCTCGGGCTATGGCTACACCTTC
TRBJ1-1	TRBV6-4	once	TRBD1	CASSDSGQGSEAFF	TGTGCCAGCAGTGACTCGGGACAGGGGAGTGAAGCTTTCTTT
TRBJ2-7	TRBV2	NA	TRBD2	CASSHGEREPYEQYF	TGTGCCAGCAGTCATGGAGAGCGGGAGCCATACGAGCAGTACTTC
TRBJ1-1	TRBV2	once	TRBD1	CASSRQGAAVAEAFF	TGTGCCAGCAGTAGACAGGGGGCAGCTGTCGCTGAAGCTTTCTTT
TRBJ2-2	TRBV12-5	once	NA	CASALVTGELFF	TGTGCTAGTGCCCTGGTTACCGGGGAGCTGTTTTTT
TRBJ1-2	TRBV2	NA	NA	CASSETGTNYGYTF	TGTGCCAGCAGTGAGACCGGGACGAACTATGGCTACACCTTC
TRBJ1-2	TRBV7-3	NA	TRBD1	CASSLGTGTNYGYTF	TGTGCCAGCAGCTTGGGGACAGGGACTAACTATGGCTACACCTTC
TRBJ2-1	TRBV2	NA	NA	CASSLDRYNEQFF	TGTGCCAGCAGTCTCGACAGATACAATGAGCAGTTCTTC
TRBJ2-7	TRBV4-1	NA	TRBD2	CASSLNSGRGEQYF	TGCGCCAGCAGCCTCAATAGCGGGAGAGGCGAGCAGTACTTC
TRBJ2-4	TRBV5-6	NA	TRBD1	CASSDDRVIEYF	TGTGCCAGCAGCGATGACAGGGTCATCGAGTACTTC
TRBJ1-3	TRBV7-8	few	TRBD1	CASSLRQGAPISGNTIYF	TGTGCCAGCAGCCTAAGACAGGGGGCCCCGATCTCTGGAAACACCATATATTTT
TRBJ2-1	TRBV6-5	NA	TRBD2	CASSQGYGRENEQFF	TGTGCCAGCAGTCAGGGGTACGGGAGGGAGAATGAGCAGTTCTTC
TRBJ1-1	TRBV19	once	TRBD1	CASRPPDRMNTEAFF	TGTGCCAGTAGACCTCCGGACAGGATGAACACTGAAGCTTTCTTT
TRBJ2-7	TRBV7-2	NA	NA	CASSLDNAYEQYF	TGTGCCAGCAGCTTAGACAACGCCTACGAGCAGTACTTC
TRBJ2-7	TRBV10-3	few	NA	CATSGISYEQYF	TGTGCCACATCAGGGATCTCCTACGAGCAGTACTTC
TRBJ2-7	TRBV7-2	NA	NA	CASSLGSRASNYEQYF	TGTGCCAGCAGCTTAGGGTCTCGGGCGAGCAACTACGAGCAGTACTTC
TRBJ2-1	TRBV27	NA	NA	CASSITGREQFF	TGTGCCAGCAGTATTACAGGGAGGGAGCAGTTCTTC
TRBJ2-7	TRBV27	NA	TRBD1	CASSPTGGYYEQYF	TGTGCCAGCAGTCCGACAGGGGGTTACTACGAGCAGTACTTC
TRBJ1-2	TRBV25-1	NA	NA	CASSEFNYGYTF	TGTGCCAGCAGTGAATTTAACTATGGCTACACCTTC
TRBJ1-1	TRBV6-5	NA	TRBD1	CATSTGMNTEAFF	TGTGCCACCTCGACAGGGATGAACACTGAAGCTTTCTTT
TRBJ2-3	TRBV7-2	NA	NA	CASSFRFSSTDTQYF	TGTGCCAGCAGCTTTCGTTTTTCTAGCACAGATACGCAGTATTTT
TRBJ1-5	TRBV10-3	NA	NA	CAISEGYQPQHF	TGTGCCATCAGTGAGGGGTACCAGCCCCAGCATTTT
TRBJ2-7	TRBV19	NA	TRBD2	CASSSRLAGLGYEQYF	TGTGCCAGTAGCTCACGACTAGCGGGTTTAGGATACGAGCAGTACTTC